The 18 T cell receptor beta chains reported below all come from one sample, sequenced in a study of T cell repertoires in cytomegalovirus infection. TCRdb re-called the reads through MiXCR, storing one row per CDR3 protein. The data show around 110,000 distinct CDR3 sequences, over 9.5% seen once. For these TCRs, the target antigens are not known. Sequencing was done on a sample of PBMCs, sequenced either directly or after in vitro stimulation (not recorded which). These receptors originate from a human donor in good health (CMV status not recorded). Some clones in this sample may be carry-over from other donors' samples.

This clonotype was observed at least ten times. The chain recombines TRBV7-2 with TRBJ2-6; a weak D match, TRBD2 (5 bases). Germline CDR1 and CDR2: SGHTA and FQGNSA. The CDR3 has 15 amino acids. Trimming left V 8 bases short and J 4 bases short, with 15 bases between. CDR3 DNA: TGTGCCAGCTTGGGCCTAACGGGGGGGGCCAACGTCCTGACTTTC. Amino acids: CASLGLTGGANVLTF.

This clonotype came up many times. CDR3 protein: CASSRLAGELTGEQFF. DNA of the CDR3: TGTGCCAGTAGTAGGTTGGCGGGAGAGCTCACGGGTGAGCAGTTCTTC. V usage is TRBV19 and J usage is TRBJ2-1; 7 bases are a match to TRBD2. CDR3 length equals 16 residues. The J segment lost 9 bases and the V segment lost 4 bases, leaving 15 bases of the junction unmatched. Germline CDR1 is LNHDA and CDR2 is SQIVND (reference sequence).

Ten or more counts support this clonotype. The chain links TRBV7-2 to TRBJ1-3, with D perhaps TRBD1 (5 bases). Per the germline V gene, CDR1 is SGHTA and CDR2 is FQGNSA. The ends were cut back, 1 base at V and 5 bases at J, with 9 bases in the middle. This CDR3 is 14 amino acids long. The CDR3 spells CASSLDSGRNTIYF. The CDR3 DNA follows: TGTGCCAGCAGCTTAGATTCAGGGCGAAACACCATATATTTT. Combining the CDR3 with reference TRBV7-2 and TRBJ1-3 gives the whole variable domain GAGVSQSPSNKVTEKGKDVELRCDPISGHTALYWYRQSLGQGLEFLIYFQGNSAPDKSGLPSDRFSAERTGGSVSTLTIQRTQQEDSAVYLCASSLDSGRNTIYFGEGSWLTVV.

V and J are TRBV30 and TRBJ1-2; D unclear. V was pared by 1 base and J by 8 bases, with 11 bases between. This CDR3 has 12 amino acids. Germline loops: CDR1 GTSNPN, CDR2 SVGIG (reference sequence). CDR3 sequence: CAWSGRYSGYTF. CDR3 nucleotide sequence: TGTGCCTGGAGTGGCAGATATTCGGGCTACACCTTC.

This clonotype was seen a few times. V is TRBV27 and J is TRBJ2-5; D is unclear. There are 13 residues in the CDR3. Trimming left V 6 bases short and J 1 base short, with 9 bases between. Germline V lookup: CDR1 MNHEY, CDR2 SMNVEV (reference sequence). In DNA form, the CDR3 reads TGTGCCAGCAGCCCCCCCGGCCAAGAGACCCAGTACTTC. Residues: CASSPPGQETQYF.

This clonotype was seen a few times. This chain uses TRBV19 with TRBJ2-1; D might be TRBD2 (6 bases). This CDR3 is 13 amino acids long. V lost 2 bases to trimming and J lost 9 bases, with 11 bases between them. Per the germline V gene, CDR1 is LNHDA and CDR2 is SQIVND (reference sequence). For the CDR3, the DNA is TGTGCCAGTAGTATAAAACTAGCTGCTGAGCAGTTCTTC. Its translation is CASSIKLAAEQFF.

This clonotype was detected ten times or more. The chain has TRBV10-3 and TRBJ1-1, with no clear D. There are 12 residues in the CDR3. CDR1 is ENHRY, CDR2 SYGVKD, per germline. V was cut by 2 bases and J by 1 base, with 2 bases left in between. The CDR3 here is CAISEGNTEAFF. In DNA, the CDR3 is TGTGCCATCAGTGAGGGGAACACTGAAGCTTTCTTT.

A few counts support this clonotype. The DNA of the CDR3 is TGTGCCAGCAGTCCTACAGGTTTCCGTGGCTACACCTTC. Protein: CASSPTGFRGYTF. The V gene is TRBV28, the J gene TRBJ1-2; tentative D call: TRBD1 (5 bases). V was pared by 5 bases and J by 7 bases, with 14 bases between. The CDR3 covers 13 residues. Per the germline V gene, CDR1 is MDHEN and CDR2 is SYDVKM.

This clonotype was recorded at least ten times. For the CDR3, the DNA is TGTGCCAGCAGCCAGACCAAAGACAGGGTTAACCTGTACTTC. Translation: CASSQTKDRVNLYF. The chain is built from TRBV7-2 and TRBJ2-4; 7 bases agree with TRBD1. The V gene end was trimmed by 5 bases and the J gene end by 15 bases; junction bases not matched to a gene: 16. The CDR3 runs to 14 residues. CDR1 is SGHTA, CDR2 FQGNSA, per germline.

Many counts were recorded for this clonotype. The J gene is TRBJ2-1, the V gene TRBV5-4; weak D call: TRBD1 (6 bases). The germline V gene has CDR1 SGHNT and CDR2 YYREEE (reference sequence). This CDR3 region has 14 residues. The V gene lost 4 bases and the J gene lost 2 bases, with 10 bases spanning the gap. The CDR3 sequence: CASSKAGAYNEQFF. The CDR3 DNA reads TGTGCCAGCAGCAAGGCAGGGGCCTACAATGAGCAGTTCTTC.

This chain uses TRBV5-1 with TRBJ2-5, with D possibly matching TRBD2 (6 bases). Germline V gene lookup returns CDR1 SGHRS and CDR2 YFSETQ. V lost 4 bases to trimming and J lost 0 bases, with 10 bases between them. The CDR3 runs 14 residues. The DNA for the CDR3 is TGCGCCAGCAGCCACCCGGGAGACCAAGAGACCCAGTACTTC. Residues: CASSHPGDQETQYF.

Many counts were recorded for this clonotype. The chain recombines TRBV6-6 with TRBJ2-5; 11 nucleotides align to TRBD2. Trimming at V came to 6 bases and at J to 2 bases, leaving 2 bases not matched to a gene. Germline V lookup: CDR1 MNHNY, CDR2 SVGAGI (reference sequence). This CDR3 is 14 amino acids long. Here the CDR3 DNA reads TGTGCCAGCAGGGGGACTAGCGGTCAAGAGACCCAGTACTTC. Translating it yields CASRGTSGQETQYF.

This clonotype has just a few counts. This sequence joins TRBV19 and TRBJ1-2; 10 nucleotides align to TRBD1. CDR3 length: 14 residues. Germline trimming cut 5 bases from V and 5 bases from J; bases unmatched to any gene: 5. CDR1 is LNHDA, CDR2 SQIVND, per germline (reference sequence). CDR3 protein: CASSPRDRGYGYTF. Here the CDR3 DNA reads TGTGCCAGTAGTCCCCGGGACAGGGGTTATGGCTACACCTTC. The variable domain in full, with the rest retrieved from reference TRBV19 and TRBJ1-2, is DGGITQSPKYLFRKEGQNVTLSCEQNLNHDAMYWYRQDPGQGLRLIYYSQIVNDFQKGDIAEGYSVSREKKESFPLTVTSAQKNPTAFYLCASSPRDRGYGYTFGSGTRLTVV.

This clonotype appeared many times. The V gene is TRBV7-9, the J gene TRBJ1-4; D perhaps matches TRBD1 (6 bases). The CDR3 spans 15 residues. Trimming took off 6 bases at V and 5 bases at J, with 16 bases between the two ends. Per the germline V gene, CDR1 is SEHNR and CDR2 is FQNEAQ (reference sequence). CDR3 coding DNA: TGTGCCAGCAGGCCTTGGACAGATACCAATGAAAAACTGTTTTTT. The encoded protein is CASRPWTDTNEKLFF.

The rearrangement links TRBV29-1 to TRBJ1-2; TRBD1 is a possible D gene (6 bases). This CDR3 is 15 amino acids long. The V end was cut by 7 bases, the J end by 4 bases, with 22 bases between. Germline CDR1 reads SQVTM; CDR2 reads ANQGSEA. In nucleotides, the CDR3 is TGCAGCGCCGGACAGTTGGGGTCGTCTTCCTATGGCTACACCTTC. It encodes CSAGQLGSSSYGYTF.

This chain links TRBV27 with TRBJ2-1; TRBD1 might be the D (6 bases). V lost 5 bases, J lost 2 bases, and 10 bases lay in between. Germline V gene data show CDR1 as MNHEY and CDR2 as SMNVEV (reference sequence). The CDR3 is 14 residues long. The CDR3 sequence is CASSATGPYNEQFF. CDR3 nucleotides: TGTGCCAGCAGTGCCACAGGGCCCTACAATGAGCAGTTCTTC.

This clonotype occurred many times. The rearrangement joins TRBV6-6 to TRBJ2-5; TRBD1 agrees at 7 bases. Germline CDR1 and CDR2: MNHNY and SVGAGI (reference sequence). This CDR3 has 14 amino acids. J lost 5 bases, V lost 6 bases, and 9 bases had no gene match. This chain's CDR3 is CASSPQGPGETQYF. The CDR3 DNA sequence: TGTGCCAGCAGCCCACAGGGGCCGGGGGAGACCCAGTACTTC.

The J gene is TRBJ2-1, the V gene TRBV6-2 or TRBV6-3; D is uncertain. The germline V gene has CDR1 MNHEY and CDR2 SVGEGT. This CDR3 spans 11 amino acids. Trimming cost V 2 bases and J 9 bases, with 5 bases left between them. The CDR3 nucleotides read TGTGCCAGCAGTTACGACTTTGAGCAGTTCTTC. Translation: CASSYDFEQFF.